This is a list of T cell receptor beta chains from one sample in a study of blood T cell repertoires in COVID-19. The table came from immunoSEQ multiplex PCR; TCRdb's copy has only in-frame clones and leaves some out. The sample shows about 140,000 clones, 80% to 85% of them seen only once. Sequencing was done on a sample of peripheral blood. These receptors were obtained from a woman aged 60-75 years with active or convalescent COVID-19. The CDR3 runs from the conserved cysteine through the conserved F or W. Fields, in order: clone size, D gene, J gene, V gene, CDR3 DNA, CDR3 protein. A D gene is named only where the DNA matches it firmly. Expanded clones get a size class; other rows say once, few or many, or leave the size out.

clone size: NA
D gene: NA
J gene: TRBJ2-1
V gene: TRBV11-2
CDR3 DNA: TGTGCCAGCAGCAGAAGGGGGATGCTCTCCTACAATGAGCAGTTCTTC
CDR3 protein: CASSRRGMLSYNEQFF

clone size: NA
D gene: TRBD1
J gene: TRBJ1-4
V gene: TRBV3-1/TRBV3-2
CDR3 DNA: TGTGCCAGCAGCCAAGAGGGGACAGGGTTTCCTAGAAAACTGTTTTTT
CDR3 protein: CASSQEGTGFPRKLFF

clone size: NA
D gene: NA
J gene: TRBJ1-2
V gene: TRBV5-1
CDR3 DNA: TGCGCCAGCAGCTTGGGCGGGGAACGCTATGGCTACACCTTC
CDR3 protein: CASSLGGERYGYTF

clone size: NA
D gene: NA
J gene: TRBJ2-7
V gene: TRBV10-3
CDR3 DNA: TGTGCCATCAGTGGTTTGGCTGAGCAGTACTTC
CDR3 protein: CAISGLAEQYF

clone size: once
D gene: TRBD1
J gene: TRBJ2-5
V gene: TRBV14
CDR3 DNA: TGTGCCAGCAGCCAGACGACAGGGGGCGAGGAGACCCAGTACTTC
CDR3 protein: CASSQTTGGEETQYF

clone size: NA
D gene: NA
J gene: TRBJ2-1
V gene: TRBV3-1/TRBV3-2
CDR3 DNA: TGTGCCAGCAGCCTCGACCGAGGGCCCTACAATGAGCAGTTCTTC
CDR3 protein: CASSLDRGPYNEQFF

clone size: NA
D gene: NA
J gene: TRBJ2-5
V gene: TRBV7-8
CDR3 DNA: TGTGCCAGCAGCTTAGCGGGAGATAACCAAGAGACCCAGTACTTC
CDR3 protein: CASSLAGDNQETQYF

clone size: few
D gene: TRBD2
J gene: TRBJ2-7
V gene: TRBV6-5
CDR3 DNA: TGTGCCAGCAGGGCTAGCGGGTTCTACGAGCAGTACTTC
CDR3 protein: CASRASGFYEQYF

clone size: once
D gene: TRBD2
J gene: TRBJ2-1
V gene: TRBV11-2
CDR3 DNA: TGTGCCAGCAGCCTTAGCGGGAGCTCCTACAATGAGCAGTTCTTC
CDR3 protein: CASSLSGSSYNEQFF

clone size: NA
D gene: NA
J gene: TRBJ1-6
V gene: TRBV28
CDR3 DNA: TGTGCCAGCAGTTTTTCCTTGGGGCCTAATTCACCCCTCCACTTT
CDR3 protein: CASSFSLGPNSPLHF

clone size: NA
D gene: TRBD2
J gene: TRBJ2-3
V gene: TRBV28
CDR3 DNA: TGTGCCAGCAGTACTAGCGGGCGCACTAGCACAGATACGCAGTATTTT
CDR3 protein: CASSTSGRTSTDTQYF

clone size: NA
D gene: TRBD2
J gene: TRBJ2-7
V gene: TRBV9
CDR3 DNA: TGTGCCAGCAGCGCTAGCGGGATTGCTACCTACGAGCAGTACTTC
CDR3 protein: CASSASGIATYEQYF

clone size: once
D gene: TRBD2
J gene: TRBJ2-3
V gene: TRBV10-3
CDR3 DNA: TGTGCCATCAGTGAGTCCGGGACTAACACAGATACGCAGTATTTT
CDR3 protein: CAISESGTNTDTQYF

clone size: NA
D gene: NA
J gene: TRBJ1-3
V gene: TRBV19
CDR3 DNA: TGTGCCAGTAGTATAGGGGCTGACAGCACCGCTGGAAACACCATATATTTT
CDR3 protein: CASSIGADSTAGNTIYF

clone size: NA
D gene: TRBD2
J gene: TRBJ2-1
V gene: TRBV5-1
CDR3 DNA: TGCGCCAGCAGGTTGGGGGCTAGCGGGAGTTACAATGAGCAGTTCTTC
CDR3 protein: CASRLGASGSYNEQFF

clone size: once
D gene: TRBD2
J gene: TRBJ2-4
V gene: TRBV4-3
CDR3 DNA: TGCGCCAGCAGCCAACCTCCTTCTAGCGGGAGCGACATTCAGTACTTC
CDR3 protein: CASSQPPSSGSDIQYF

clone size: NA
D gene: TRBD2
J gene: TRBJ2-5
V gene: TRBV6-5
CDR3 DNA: TGTGCCAGCAGCCGTGGGGCTAGCGGGGGAGAGACCCAGTACTTC
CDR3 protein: CASSRGASGGETQYF

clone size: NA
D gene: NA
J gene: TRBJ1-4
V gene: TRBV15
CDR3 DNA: TGTGCCACCAGCAGACTCGGGATGACTGGTGAAAAACTGTTTTTT
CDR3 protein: CATSRLGMTGEKLFF

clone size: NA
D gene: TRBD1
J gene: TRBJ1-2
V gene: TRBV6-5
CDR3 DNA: TGTGCCAGCAGCCCGAGGACAGGGGGCTATGGCTACACCTTC
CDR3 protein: CASSPRTGGYGYTF

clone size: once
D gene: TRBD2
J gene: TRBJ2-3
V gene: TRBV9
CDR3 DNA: TGTGCCAGCAGCGTAGGACTAGCGGGAGGGAAAGGCACAGATACGCAGTATTTT
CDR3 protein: CASSVGLAGGKGTDTQYF

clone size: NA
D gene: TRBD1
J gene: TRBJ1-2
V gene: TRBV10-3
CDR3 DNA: TGTGCCATCGGGGGACAGGGAGGTAACTATGGCTACACCTTC
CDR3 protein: CAIGGQGGNYGYTF

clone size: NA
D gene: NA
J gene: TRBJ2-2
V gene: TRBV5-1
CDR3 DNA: TGCGCCAGCAGCTTGATTGGGCCCGGGGAGCTGTTTTTT
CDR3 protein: CASSLIGPGELFF

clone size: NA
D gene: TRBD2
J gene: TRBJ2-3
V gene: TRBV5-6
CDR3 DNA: TGTGCCAGCAGCGCGGGACTAGCGGGAGGGCCTGGATCAGATACGCAGTATTTT
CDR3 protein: CASSAGLAGGPGSDTQYF

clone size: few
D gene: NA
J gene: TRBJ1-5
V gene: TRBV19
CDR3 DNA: TGTGCCAGCAACAGGGTAAACCAGCCCCAGCATTTT
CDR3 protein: CASNRVNQPQHF

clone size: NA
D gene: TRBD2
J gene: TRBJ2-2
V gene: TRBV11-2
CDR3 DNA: TGTGCCACCCAGGGGCTAGCGGGGTACTCGAACACCGGGGAGCTGTTTTTT
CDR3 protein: CATQGLAGYSNTGELFF

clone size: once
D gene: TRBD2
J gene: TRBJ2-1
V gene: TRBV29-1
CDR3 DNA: TGCAGCGTTTTTCTCAAGCGGGAGTGGAGTGAGCAGTTCTTC
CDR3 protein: CSVFLKREWSEQFF

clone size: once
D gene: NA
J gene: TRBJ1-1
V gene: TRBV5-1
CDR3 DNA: TGCGCCAGCAGCTTCAATCCGGGGGACACTGAAGCTTTCTTT
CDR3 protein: CASSFNPGDTEAFF

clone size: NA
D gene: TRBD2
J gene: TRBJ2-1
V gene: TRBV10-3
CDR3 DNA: TGTGCCATCAGTGACGGACTAGATTCCAATGAGCAGTTCTTC
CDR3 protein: CAISDGLDSNEQFF

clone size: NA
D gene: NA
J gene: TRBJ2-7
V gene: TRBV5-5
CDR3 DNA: TGTGCCAGCAGCTCAACCCGGGACAACCTTGACTACGAGCAGTACTTC
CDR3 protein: CASSSTRDNLDYEQYF

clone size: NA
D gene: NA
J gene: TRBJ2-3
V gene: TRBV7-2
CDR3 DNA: TGTGCCAGCAGCTTAGTAGCGTCCGTCGGAGATACGCAGTATTTT
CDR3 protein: CASSLVASVGDTQYF

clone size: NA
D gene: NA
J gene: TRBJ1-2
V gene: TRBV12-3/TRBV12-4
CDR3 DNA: TGTGCCAGCACCCTTGACACTCGTCTTAGCTACACCTTC
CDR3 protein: CASTLDTRLSYTF

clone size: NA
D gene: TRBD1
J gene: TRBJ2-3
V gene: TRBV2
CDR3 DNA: TGTGCCAGCAAGGTACAGGGGCGCACAGATACGCAGTATTTT
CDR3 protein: CASKVQGRTDTQYF

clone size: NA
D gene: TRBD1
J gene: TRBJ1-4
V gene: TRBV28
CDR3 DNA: TGTGCCAGCAGTTTGGACAGGGGGGAAGAAAAACTGTTTTTT
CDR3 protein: CASSLDRGEEKLFF